A selection of T cell receptor beta chains follows, all from one sample in a study of T cells in Graves' hyperthyroidism and ophthalmopathy. TCRdb analysed the multiplex PCR reads with MiXCR anew, one entry per CDR3 protein. The profile covers a few hundred thousand distinct CDR3 sequences, with 16% appearing a single time and more than 3% taken by the ten largest. Specimen: blood. The receptors come from a woman between 40 and 55 years old with Graves' ophthalmopathy. The CDR3 runs from the conserved cysteine through the conserved F or W. Each record gives: V gene, D gene, J gene, clone size, CDR3 protein, CDR3 DNA. D genes are given only for firm matches. Size is stated for part of the rows, as once, few or many counts, or as a class when the clone is expanded.

TRBV18	.	TRBJ2-7	many	CASSPSVGSYEQYF	TGTGCCAGCTCACCTTCGGTCGGATCCTACGAGCAGTACTTC
TRBV2	.	TRBJ2-2	many	CASGSLLNTGELFF	TGTGCCAGCGGAAGCCTTTTAAACACCGGGGAGCTGTTTTTT
TRBV7-2	TRBD2	TRBJ2-1	few	CASSWTSGGAPNEQFF	TGTGCCAGCAGCTGGACTAGCGGGGGGGCCCCGAATGAGCAGTTCTTC
TRBV20-1	.	TRBJ2-1	few	CSASWRRGGDEQFF	TGCAGTGCTAGCTGGCGGAGAGGGGGGGATGAGCAGTTCTTC
TRBV6-5	TRBD1	TRBJ1-6	many	CASSYSRGGGSPLHF	TGTGCCAGCAGTTACTCGAGAGGGGGCGGTTCACCCCTCCACTTT
TRBV7-2	.	TRBJ2-7	many	CASSFSTANSYEQYF	TGTGCCAGCAGCTTCTCAACTGCGAACTCCTACGAGCAGTACTTC
TRBV28	.	TRBJ1-4	many	CASSTQGLREKLFF	TGTGCCAGCAGTACCCAGGGTTTACGCGAAAAACTGTTTTTT
TRBV14	TRBD2	TRBJ2-2	few	CASSQEGLALNTGELFF	TGTGCCAGCAGCCAAGAGGGACTAGCACTGAACACCGGGGAGCTGTTTTTT
TRBV27	TRBD1	TRBJ1-4	.	CASSSRQGREKLFF	TGTGCCAGCAGTTCCCGACAGGGTCGTGAAAAACTGTTTTTT
TRBV28	.	TRBJ1-5	many	CASSFSPNQPQHF	TGTGCCAGCAGTTTCTCCCCCAATCAGCCCCAGCATTTT
TRBV11-2	.	TRBJ1-4	few	CASSLRGKGEKLFF	TGTGCCAGCAGCTTGAGAGGGAAGGGTGAAAAACTGTTTTTT
TRBV29-1	.	TRBJ1-1	.	CSVVAPNTEAFF	TGCAGCGTTGTGGCCCCGAACACTGAAGCTTTCTTT
TRBV7-9	.	TRBJ2-3	many	CASSLTGVDTQYF	TGTGCCAGCAGCTTAACCGGGGTAGATACGCAGTATTTT
TRBV20-1	.	TRBJ1-1	few	CSAREVGQNTEAFF	TGCAGTGCTAGAGAAGTCGGACAGAACACTGAAGCTTTCTTT
TRBV12-3/TRBV12-4	TRBD1	TRBJ2-5	many	CASRTTGGVTQYF	TGTGCCAGCAGGACGACAGGGGGTGTGACCCAGTACTTC
TRBV12-3/TRBV12-4	.	TRBJ2-3	many	CASSFLRATGTQYF	TGTGCCAGCAGTTTCCTACGGGCTACGGGTACGCAGTATTTT
TRBV2	TRBD1	TRBJ1-2	many	CASSEGQGALYGYTF	TGTGCCAGCAGTGAAGGACAGGGGGCTCTCTATGGCTACACCTTC
TRBV7-9	.	TRBJ2-3	many	CASSKTPVSTSTDTQYF	TGTGCCAGCAGCAAAACCCCTGTTAGCACAAGCACAGATACGCAGTATTTT
TRBV30	TRBD2	TRBJ2-5	many	CAWSVGSGLQETQYF	TGTGCCTGGAGTGTAGGTAGCGGGCTCCAAGAGACCCAGTACTTC
TRBV7-2	TRBD1	TRBJ1-5	many	CASSSGQGEGQPQHF	TGTGCCAGCAGCTCCGGACAGGGTGAAGGTCAGCCCCAGCATTTT